These T cell receptor beta chains were read from a single sample in a study of T cell responses to AZD1222 COVID-19 vaccine. Measured with immunoSEQ multiplex PCR; TCRdb has only the in-frame clones, and not every one. The sample carries roughly 100,000 clones, over 70% recorded once. Sequencing was performed on peripheral blood, taken on day 0 of AZD1222 vaccination. The receptor set was obtained from an adult in good health. CDR3s include the opening cysteine and the closing phenylalanine or tryptophan. The order of the fields is CDR3 protein, CDR3 DNA, V gene, clone size, J gene, D gene. A D gene is named only where the DNA matches it firmly. Only part of the rows carry a size: once, few, many, or a class if the clone is expanded.

CDR3: CASSVRMGSTDTQYF
DNA: TGTGCCAGCAGCGTACGGATGGGGAGCACAGATACGCAGTATTTT
V: TRBV9
size: once
J: TRBJ2-3
D: .

CDR3: CASSVVRGAWTEAFF
DNA: TGTGCCAGCAGCGTAGTCCGGGGGGCGTGGACTGAAGCTTTCTTT
V: TRBV9
size: once
J: TRBJ1-1
D: .

CDR3: CASMKRTYNSPLHF
DNA: TGTGCCAGCATGAAACGAACCTATAATTCACCCCTCCACTTT
V: TRBV2
size: few
J: TRBJ1-6
D: .

CDR3: CASRVKEIPTEAFF
DNA: TGCGCCAGCAGAGTAAAGGAGATTCCCACTGAAGCTTTCTTT
V: TRBV10-2
size: .
J: TRBJ1-1
D: .

CDR3: CAIRDTGFSSGNTIYF
DNA: TGTGCCATCAGAGATACAGGGTTCAGCTCTGGAAACACCATATATTTT
V: TRBV10-3
size: .
J: TRBJ1-3
D: .

CDR3: CATSVRTDGNTIYF
DNA: TGTGCCACCAGCGTTAGGACGGACGGAAACACCATATATTTT
V: TRBV15
size: .
J: TRBJ1-3
D: .

CDR3: CASTRGGAETQYF
DNA: TGTGCCAGCACTAGAGGGGGGGCAGAGACCCAGTACTTC
V: TRBV28
size: .
J: TRBJ2-5
D: .

CDR3: CASSLAQRGTDTQYF
DNA: TGTGCCAGCAGCTTAGCCCAGCGGGGCACAGATACGCAGTATTTT
V: TRBV7-2
size: .
J: TRBJ2-3
D: .

CDR3: CASSLGTGGTEAFF
DNA: TGTGCCAGCAGCCTGGGGACAGGTGGCACTGAAGCTTTCTTT
V: TRBV28
size: .
J: TRBJ1-1
D: TRBD1

CDR3: CASSQTGGTTWNTGELFF
DNA: TGCGCCAGCAGCCAGACAGGGGGTACTACATGGAACACCGGGGAGCTGTTTTTT
V: TRBV4-1
size: .
J: TRBJ2-2
D: TRBD1

CDR3: CASSPGSGAKNIQYF
DNA: TGTGCCAGCTCACCGGGCAGTGGGGCCAAAAACATTCAGTACTTC
V: TRBV18
size: .
J: TRBJ2-4
D: .

CDR3: CASRTSGSNNEQFF
DNA: TGCGCCAGCAGAACTAGCGGGAGTAACAATGAGCAGTTCTTC
V: TRBV5-1
size: .
J: TRBJ2-1
D: TRBD2

CDR3: CASCPQQGPYGYTF
DNA: TGTGCCAGCTGTCCACAACAGGGCCCTTATGGCTACACCTTC
V: TRBV21-1
size: .
J: TRBJ1-2
D: .

CDR3: CASSVGQRGGYGYTF
DNA: TGTGCCAGCAGCGTAGGGCAAAGGGGTGGCTATGGCTACACCTTC
V: TRBV9
size: once
J: TRBJ1-2
D: .

CDR3: CASSQGDSGSDEQFF
DNA: TGCGCCAGCAGCCAGGGAGATAGCGGGAGTGATGAGCAGTTCTTC
V: TRBV4-3
size: .
J: TRBJ2-1
D: TRBD2

CDR3: CASNPPSGGGEQYF
DNA: TGTGCCAGCAACCCCCCCAGCGGGGGAGGCGAGCAGTACTTC
V: TRBV6-5
size: .
J: TRBJ2-7
D: TRBD2

CDR3: CASSTGDRGPNNQPQHF
DNA: TGTGCCAGCAGCACAGGGGACAGGGGCCCAAACAATCAGCCCCAGCATTTT
V: TRBV7-9
size: .
J: TRBJ1-5
D: TRBD1

CDR3: CASSQDLQGLRGEKLFF
DNA: TGTGCCAGCAGCCAAGATTTACAGGGGCTTCGCGGGGAAAAACTGTTTTTT
V: TRBV4-2
size: .
J: TRBJ1-4
D: TRBD1

CDR3: CAGYQPGTVAGYTF
DNA: TGTGCCGGCTATCAGCCCGGGACAGTAGCTGGCTACACCTTC
V: TRBV6-5
size: .
J: TRBJ1-2
D: TRBD1

CDR3: CASSITGPGGVEAFF
DNA: TGTGCCAGTAGTATAACGGGGCCAGGGGGCGTCGAAGCTTTCTTT
V: TRBV19
size: .
J: TRBJ1-1
D: TRBD1

CDR3: CASSVGGRGDGYTF
DNA: TGTGCCAGCAGCGTAGGCGGCAGGGGTGATGGCTACACCTTC
V: TRBV9
size: .
J: TRBJ1-2
D: .

CDR3: CASMQGYGYTF
DNA: TGTGCCAGTATGCAGGGCTATGGCTACACCTTC
V: TRBV19
size: .
J: TRBJ1-2
D: .

CDR3: CASSNAGTGNTEAFF
DNA: TGTGCCAGCAGCAACGCCGGGACAGGGAACACTGAAGCTTTCTTT
V: TRBV7-9
size: .
J: TRBJ1-1
D: TRBD1

CDR3: CASSLASFYYGYTF
DNA: TGTGCCAGCAGCTTGGCCAGTTTTTACTATGGCTACACCTTC
V: TRBV7-9
size: .
J: TRBJ1-2
D: .

CDR3: CASSLGQGAQGYGYTF
DNA: TGTGCCAGCAGCTTAGGACAGGGGGCGCAGGGCTATGGCTACACCTTC
V: TRBV11-2
size: .
J: TRBJ1-2
D: TRBD1

CDR3: CAISPGLGVGEQYF
DNA: TGTGCCATCAGTCCGGGACTAGGGGTGGGGGAGCAGTACTTC
V: TRBV10-3
size: .
J: TRBJ2-7
D: TRBD2

CDR3: CASSLDSGRGTQYF
DNA: TGTGCCAGCAGCTTAGACAGCGGGAGGGGTACGCAGTATTTT
V: TRBV7-2
size: .
J: TRBJ2-3
D: TRBD2

CDR3: CASSPWGLPSPTSTDTQYF
DNA: TGTGCCAGCAGCCCCTGGGGACTACCAAGCCCGACATCCACAGATACGCAGTATTTT
V: TRBV7-9
size: .
J: TRBJ2-3
D: TRBD2

CDR3: CASIQSGIQTEAFF
DNA: TGTGCCAGCATCCAATCAGGGATACAGACTGAAGCTTTCTTT
V: TRBV28
size: .
J: TRBJ1-1
D: .

CDR3: CASSLYGTNYGYTF
DNA: TGTGCCAGCAGCTTATACGGGACTAACTATGGCTACACCTTC
V: TRBV7-9
size: .
J: TRBJ1-2
D: .

CDR3: CASSVGLSSGEQFF
DNA: TGTGCCAGCAGCGTAGGATTATCGTCTGGTGAGCAGTTCTTC
V: TRBV9
size: .
J: TRBJ2-1
D: .

CDR3: CASSYSNTGDGYTF
DNA: TGTGCCAGCAGTTACTCTAACACAGGGGATGGCTACACCTTC
V: TRBV6-5
size: .
J: TRBJ1-2
D: TRBD1